The 13 T cell receptor beta chains below come from one sample, sequenced in a study of cytomegalovirus exposure and HLA in healthy donors. TCRdb keeps only in-frame clones here, not all; method: immunoSEQ multiplex PCR. This sample has fewer than 300,000 clones, with around 87% found just once. The sample was PBMCs. These receptors were obtained from a woman under 30 in good health and CMV-seronegative.

The CDR3 region has the DNA TGTGCCAGCAGCTTGGCCGTAGCGGGCTACTCCTACAATGAGCAGTTCTTC. It yields the protein CASSLAVAGYSYNEQFF. J is TRBJ2-1 and V is TRBV5-6; TRBD2 agrees at 7 bases. The CDR3 extends over 17 amino acids. CDR1 SGHDT and CDR2 YYEEEE come from the germline V gene. V lost 0 bases to trimming and J lost 0 bases; unmatched junction nucleotides: 6.

J is TRBJ2-1 and V is TRBV4-3; 7 nucleotides line up with TRBD1. After removal of 0 bases from V and 9 bases from J, the junction contained 17 bases not matched to a gene. The germline V gene encodes CDR1 LGHNA and CDR2 YSLEER. This CDR3 is built from 18 residues. CDR3 protein: CASSQERGRKGGGGEQFF. DNA of the CDR3: TGCGCCAGCAGCCAAGAGAGGGGGCGCAAGGGTGGGGGCGGTGAGCAGTTCTTC.

CDR3 loop: CASSLVAGYYNEQFF. The DNA of the CDR3 is TGTGCCAGCAGTTTGGTAGCGGGGTACTACAATGAGCAGTTCTTC. The chain combines TRBV27 with TRBJ2-1, with 8 positions matching TRBD2. The CDR3 runs to 15 residues. Trimming took 3 bases from V and 3 from J; bases not matched to a gene: 4. CDR1 MNHEY and CDR2 SMNVEV come from the germline V gene (reference sequence).

This chain connects TRBV18 to TRBJ2-7, with a weak D call TRBD1 (6 bases). Trimming removed 5 bases at V and 6 bases at J, with 17 bases between. The CDR3 loop spans 14 amino acids. In germline, CDR1 is KGHSH, CDR2 LQKENI. The CDR3, as DNA: TGTGCCAGCTCAGCCGGGACAACACAGGCCGAGCAGTACTTC. As protein: CASSAGTTQAEQYF.

This clone was seen only once. This chain links TRBV4-1 with TRBJ2-3, with D possibly TRBD1 on 7 matching bases. V shed 1 base and J shed 0 bases, with 14 bases lying between them. The CDR3 sequence is 17 residues long. Germline-derived CDR1 and CDR2 are MGHRA and YSYEKL. The CDR3 loop is CASSQVISGGSTDTQYF. In nucleotides, the CDR3 is TGCGCCAGCAGCCAAGTAATCTCAGGGGGGAGCACAGATACGCAGTATTTT.

The chain couples TRBV10-3 to TRBJ2-7; TRBD2 matches at 14 bases. Per germline, CDR1 ENHRY and CDR2 SYGVKD. The CDR3 spans 13 residues. The ends lost 10 bases at V and 9 bases at J; junction bases unmatched: 8. The CDR3 region has the DNA TGTGCCAACGCCGGGACTAGCGGGAGAGGGCAGTACTTC. Amino acid sequence: CANAGTSGRGQYF.

V gene TRBV6-5 combines with J gene TRBJ1-3; D may be TRBD1 (5 bases). CDR1 is MNHEY, CDR2 SVGAGI, per germline. The V end was cut by 4 bases, the J end by 2 bases, with 12 bases between. There are 15 residues in the CDR3. The CDR3 region has the DNA TGTGCCAGCAGTTCTGCCAGGGCGGCTGGAAACACCATATATTTT. It codes for CASSSARAAGNTIYF.

J is TRBJ2-7 and V is TRBV7-2, with 8 bases lining up with TRBD2. Germline V gene sequence: CDR1 SGHTA, CDR2 FQGNSA. This CDR3 comprises 17 residues. V lost 3 bases, J lost 0 bases, and 10 bases stayed unmatched. In DNA, the CDR3 is TGTGCCAGCAGCTTGGCGGGAGGTATAGGGAGCTCCTACGAGCAGTACTTC. Translated, it gives CASSLAGGIGSSYEQYF.

The chain uses TRBV19 and TRBJ2-7, with D possibly matching TRBD1 (6 bases). Germline CDR1 LNHDA, CDR2 SQIVND (reference sequence). The germline V and J ends were trimmed by 4 bases and 5 bases, with 12 bases remaining between them. The CDR3 is 13 residues long. CDR3 DNA sequence: TGTGCCAGTAGTACCGTATACAGGGACGAGCAGTACTTC. Its protein product is CASSTVYRDEQYF.

This chain links TRBV6-5 with TRBJ1-1; D gene ambiguous. From germline, CDR1 is MNHEY and CDR2 SVGAGI. V lost 4 bases to trimming and J lost 5 bases, with 20 bases between them. CDR3 length equals 16 residues. For the CDR3, the DNA is TGTGCCAGCAGTTCCCCGAGAGAGGGTCTTGGGACTGAAGCTTTCTTT. Its protein product is CASSSPREGLGTEAFF.

The rearrangement joins TRBV27 to TRBJ2-2; D might be TRBD1 (6 bases). Germline V gene data show CDR1 as MNHEY and CDR2 as SMNVEV (reference sequence). V gave up 4 bases and J gave up 5 bases, with 20 bases separating them. The CDR3 is 17 amino acids. CDR3 residues: CASSSTPTGRATGELFF. CDR3 bases: TGTGCCAGCAGTTCAACACCTACAGGGCGGGCGACCGGGGAGCTGTTTTTT.

The J gene is TRBJ2-3, the V gene TRBV4-1; D gene ambiguous. The germline V gene encodes CDR1 MGHRA and CDR2 YSYEKL. The CDR3 contains 16 residues. The V gene lost 0 bases and the J gene lost 4 bases, with 14 bases spanning the gap. CDR3 sequence: CASSQEVTDPADTQYF. CDR3 in DNA: TGCGCCAGCAGCCAAGAGGTAACAGATCCCGCAGATACGCAGTATTTT.

J is TRBJ2-7 and V is TRBV19; TRBD2 aligns across 7 bases. Per germline, CDR1 LNHDA and CDR2 SQIVND (reference sequence). This CDR3 is built from 15 residues. Unmatched junction bases numbered 13, after V lost 6 bases and J lost 5 bases. CDR3 amino acids: CASSGELARFHEQYF. CDR3 DNA sequence: TGTGCCAGTAGCGGGGAACTAGCGCGTTTCCACGAGCAGTACTTC. Complete variable domain (other parts from reference TRBV19 and TRBJ2-7): DGGITQSPKYLFRKEGQNVTLSCEQNLNHDAMYWYRQDPGQGLRLIYYSQIVNDFQKGDIAEGYSVSREKKESFPLTVTSAQKNPTAFYLCASSGELARFHEQYFGPGTRLTVT.